This T cell receptor (beta chain) derives from a study of CD8 T cells in Susac syndrome. RNA was extracted with the RNeasy kit, and a quantity of about 0.45 to 1 ug was reverse transcribed using random hexamers. immunoSEQ multiplex PCR amplified TCR beta CDR3 across 54 Vbeta, 13 Jbeta. TCRdb reprocessed the immunoSEQ multiplex PCR reads with MiXCR, giving one entry per CDR3 protein. Of about 160,000 distinct CDR3 sequences listed, roughly 93% were seen once; the top ten hold about 0.14%. CDR1 and CDR2 from the germline V gene are SGHTA and FQGNSA. V shed 5 bases, J shed 4 bases, and the junction held 10 bases outside the gene matches. The CDR3 extends over 15 amino acids.

This TCR derives from a human donor in good health. The chain combines TRBV7-2 with TRBJ2-5; TRBD1 aligns across 7 bases. Source material: CD4+ T cells from PBMCs. Written as DNA, the CDR3 is TGTGCCAGCAGCCCATGGGGCACAGGGGTAGAGACCCAGTACTTC. Protein sequence: CASSPWGTGVETQYF.